The clone carrying this T cell receptor (beta chain) appeared a few times. The source of the sample is a study of blood T cell repertoires in COVID-19. Study details: The United States, Italy and Spain provided the acute and convalescent COVID-19 samples.

Sequencing used immunoSEQ multiplex PCR; TCRdb keeps in-frame clones, though not all of them. The data hold 45,000 to 60,000 clones, with about 86% observed a single time. V shed 0 bases, J shed 0 bases, and the junction held 6 bases outside the gene matches. This CDR3 contains 16 residues. Germline V gene lookup returns CDR1 SGDLS and CDR2 YYNGEE. The sample consisted of peripheral blood. The receptor's source is a man aged 70 or older with active COVID-19. The chain combines TRBV9 with TRBJ2-7, with TRBD1 matching over 7 bases. For the CDR3, the DNA is TGTGCCAGCAGCGTAGGGGGGACAGCACGCTCCTACGAGCAGTACTTC. It is translated as CASSVGGTARSYEQYF.